The entry that follows covers one T cell receptor beta chain sequence. As yet, its antigen is unknown. The sample belongs to a study of identical twins. Broader study findings: Alpha sequences that were out-of-frame and twin-shared showed an excess of low generation probability.

TCRdb called the 5' RACE reads again in MiXCR, with one record for every CDR3 protein. Of approximately 890,000 distinct CDR3 sequences listed, approximately 13% are singletons. This CDR3 has 15 amino acids. V lost 4 bases, J lost 5 bases, and 17 bases lay in between. Looked up from germline, CDR1 is MGHDK and CDR2 is SYGVNS. The sample was also linked to a second study, of yellow fever vaccine responses in identical twins.

The rearrangement joins TRBV25-1 to TRBJ2-5, with a possible D match to TRBD2 (5 bases). This clonotype was sampled from a woman between 18 and 30 years old in good health. Material for sequencing was PBMCs. CDR3 residues: CASSGPYGLGETQYF. The CDR3 coding sequence is TGTGCCAGCAGTGGACCCTACGGACTGGGGGAGACCCAGTACTTC.